This T cell receptor (beta chain) was sequenced in a study of blood T cells in healthy people across ages. In germline, CDR1 is SGHTA, CDR2 FQGNSA. The CDR3 has 14 amino acids. V gave up 3 bases and J gave up 3 bases; unmatched junction bases: 5. Overall study results and limits: Roughly linear declines in TCR beta diversity per million T cells occurred with age. Donors of long life had a larger count of naive CD4+ cells and greater diversity than aged donors.

Alongside a J-beta primer mix, a sample-barcoded 5' primer served in a second PCR lasting roughly 7 to 12 cycles. TCRdb redid the calling of the 5' RACE reads with MiXCR, one entry per CDR3 protein. The sample has approximately 800,000 distinct CDR3 sequences; roughly 34% are singletons. This clonotype was detected many times. Its antigen remains unknown. This clonotype was obtained from a man aged 18-30 years in good health. The chain joins TRBV7-2 to TRBJ2-7; 7 nucleotides align to TRBD2. The specimen was blood. The CDR3 DNA follows: TGTGCCAGCAGCTTGGGTTGGGGGGGCTACGAGCAGTACTTC. Protein product: CASSLGWGGYEQYF.